This T cell receptor (beta chain) comes out of a study of OX40 agonist ivuxolimab in advanced cancers. Study details: Each patient was given ivuxolimab into a vein every 2 weeks, at 0.01 to 10 mg/kg. Patients receiving dose escalation had hepatocellular carcinoma, melanoma, renal cell or head and neck cancer. Study conclusions and caveats: Clonal expansion was among the lowest in partial responders at 0.1-3.0 mg/kg, especially CD8+.

Patients were ineligible given autoimmune disease history or systemic immunosuppression. V lost 2 bases, J lost 6 bases, and 8 bases stayed unmatched. Germline CDR1 and CDR2: SGHTA and FQGNSA. The CDR3 contains 18 residues. The repertoire was sequenced with immunoSEQ multiplex PCR; TCRdb's copy has only in-frame clones and lacks some. The table lists fewer than 20,000 clones, 75% to 80% of them singletons. Details on this clone: The antigen is undetermined.

This receptor was obtained from an adult with an advanced solid tumor such as melanoma, head and neck, liver or kidney cancer. The gene calls are TRBV7-2 and TRBJ2-1; 15 nucleotides match TRBD2. The source was CD4+ or CD8+ T cells sorted from blood, collected in a trial of the OX40 agonist ivuxolimab. CDR3 nucleotides: TGTGCCAGCAGCTTATTGGGACTAGCGGGGGGCCCTCCCAATGAGCAGTTCTTC. Translating it yields CASSLLGLAGGPPNEQFF.